These 19 T cell receptor beta chains were all obtained from the same sample, sequenced in a study of cytomegalovirus exposure and HLA in healthy donors. The PCR contained 60 Vbeta and 13 Jbeta primers. Clones were sequenced by immunoSEQ multiplex PCR, and TCRdb holds only the in-frame ones, with some missing. The profile covers roughly 140,000 clones, with approximately 84% appearing a single time and over 9.5% taken by the ten largest. Sequences were obtained from PBMCs. These receptors came from a woman aged 60-70 years in good health and CMV-seropositive.

This chain links TRBV18 with TRBJ1-5, with 11 bases fitting TRBD1. The CDR3 runs to 17 residues. The junction had 12 bases not matched to a gene; V was cut back by 3 bases and J by 8 bases. Germline CDR1 KGHSH, CDR2 LQKENI. Here the CDR3 reads CASSPNTGTGGIEPQHF. CDR3 nucleotides: TGTGCCAGCTCACCGAATACCGGGACAGGGGGGATTGAGCCCCAGCATTTT.

V and J are TRBV1 and TRBJ2-7; the table's D gene call, TRBD2, was not cross checked with the DNA. TRBV1 is shown as a pseudogene. CDR3 length: 11 amino acids. The DNA for the CDR3 is TGCACCAGCAGCCCCGCTCGGGGGCAGTACTTC. Amino acid sequence: CTSSPARGQYF.

The chain links TRBV20-1 to TRBJ2-5, with D unresolved. The CDR3 totals 11 residues. Germline CDR1 is DFQATT and CDR2 is SNEGSKA (reference sequence). Trimming pared 0 bases from V and 5 bases from J, leaving 4 bases between. The CDR3 nucleotides are TGCAGTGCTAGAGATGAGGAGACCCAGTACTTC. Translating it yields CSARDEETQYF.

V is TRBV7-2 and J is TRBJ2-7; maybe TRBD2 (6 bases). Germline V gives CDR1 SGHTA, CDR2 FQGNSA. Trimming took off 2 bases at V and 4 bases at J, with 12 bases between the two ends. This CDR3 spans 14 amino acids. For the CDR3, the DNA is TGTGCCAGCAGCTTAATCGGGAGTACGTACGAGCAGTACTTC. Its translation is CASSLIGSTYEQYF.

The V call is TRBV7-2, the J call TRBJ2-3; 10 bases align to TRBD1. This CDR3 is built from 16 residues. V was clipped by 5 bases and J by 6 bases; unmatched bases: 11. Germline assignment: CDR1 SGHTA and CDR2 FQGNSA. CDR3 sequence: CASSISRTGGGDTQYF. Here the CDR3 DNA reads TGTGCCAGCAGCATTTCCCGGACAGGGGGTGGGGATACGCAGTATTTT.

This chain links TRBV5-6 with TRBJ1-2; D is unclear. Trimming stripped 2 bases from V and 8 bases from J, with 10 bases between. The CDR3 loop spans 12 amino acids. Germline values: CDR1 SGHDT, CDR2 YYEEEE. CDR3 DNA sequence: TGTGCCAGCAGCTTTTCTGGGCACGGCTACACCTTC. It yields the protein CASSFSGHGYTF. The full variable domain, rest sourced from reference TRBV5-6 and TRBJ1-2, is DAGVTQSPTHLIKTRGQQVTLRCSPKSGHDTVSWYQQALGQGPQFIFQYYEEEERQRGNFPDRFSGHQFPNYSSELNVNALLLGDSALYLCASSFSGHGYTFGSGTRLTVV.

The chain has TRBV5-4 and TRBJ2-7, with TRBD2 matching 7 bases. This CDR3 contains 14 residues. CDR1 is SGHNT, CDR2 YYREEE, per germline (reference sequence). The junction had 7 bases not matched to a gene; V was cut back by 5 bases and J by 2 bases. The DNA for the CDR3 is TGTGCCAGCAGATTGAGCGGGACCCCCTACGAGCAGTACTTC. It encodes CASRLSGTPYEQYF.

V gene TRBV19 combines with J gene TRBJ2-1, with 9 bases matching TRBD2. Germline CDR1 is LNHDA and CDR2 is SQIVND (reference sequence). The CDR3 runs to 15 residues. The ends lost 4 bases at V and 7 bases at J; junction bases unmatched: 8. CDR3 in DNA: TGTGCCAGTAGTAGGCGGGAGGGGAATTTAAATGAGCAGTTCTTC. Its translation: CASSRREGNLNEQFF.

The J gene is TRBJ2-6, the V gene TRBV4-3; 13 nucleotides line up with TRBD2. There are 22 residues in the CDR3. Trimming cost V 0 bases and J 0 bases; bases outside gene matches: 11. Germline lookup yields CDR1 LGHNA and CDR2 YSLEER. The CDR3 region is CASSQDSIGLAGVTSGANVLTF. The CDR3 nucleotides read TGCGCCAGCAGCCAAGACAGCATTGGACTAGCGGGAGTTACCTCTGGGGCCAACGTCCTGACTTTC.

A single count supports this clone. The chain has TRBV28 and TRBJ2-2; 7 nucleotides agree with TRBD2. The CDR3 sequence is 13 residues long. The V gene end was trimmed by 11 bases and the J gene end by 2 bases; junction bases not matched to a gene: 5. Germline V gene sequence: CDR1 MDHEN, CDR2 SYDVKM. Written as DNA, the CDR3 is TGTGCCCTCCTAGCGGATAACACCGGGGAGCTGTTTTTT. It specifies CALLADNTGELFF.

Only a few counts were recorded for this clone. The chain joins TRBV6-1 to TRBJ1-5; no reliable D call. The CDR3 extends over 13 amino acids. CDR1 is MNHNS and CDR2 is SASEGT in the germline V gene. V was shortened by 9 bases and J by 0 bases, with 9 bases between the two germline ends. Written as DNA, the CDR3 is TGTGCCAGTAGCCACGATAGCAATCAGCCCCAGCATTTT. Amino acid sequence: CASSHDSNQPQHF.

The J gene is TRBJ2-2, the V gene TRBV5-4, with D tentatively TRBD1 (6 bases). Looked up from germline, CDR1 is SGHNT and CDR2 is YYREEE (reference sequence). CDR3 length: 14 amino acids. Between the trimmed V and J ends, which lost 4 bases and 4 bases, there was a span of 11 bases. CDR3 amino acids: CASSPLQGTGELFF. The DNA for the CDR3 is TGTGCCAGCAGCCCCCTACAGGGCACCGGGGAGCTGTTTTTT.

The chain has TRBV18 and TRBJ2-7, with D unclear. Trimming cost V 2 bases and J 5 bases, with 13 bases left between them. Germline loops: CDR1 KGHSH, CDR2 LQKENI. The CDR3 runs 14 residues. The CDR3 sequence is CASSPSERIHEQYF. The CDR3, as DNA: TGTGCCAGCTCACCAAGTGAGAGAATACACGAGCAGTACTTC.

As regards this clone: The sample contains more than one DNA sequence encoding this CDR3. V usage is TRBV29-1 and J usage is TRBJ1-1; D gene ambiguous. Trimming took 4 bases from V and 1 from J, leaving 7 bases between them. Germline V gene data show CDR1 as SQVTM and CDR2 as ANQGSEA. The CDR3 totals 12 residues. CDR3 bases: TGCAGCGTTGGCCGAGGGAACACTGAAGCTTTCTTT. Translation gives CSVGRGNTEAFF.

The sample holds a few counts of this clone. The genes are TRBV6-1 and TRBJ1-3; D is unresolved. The CDR3 is 13 amino acids. Germline V gives CDR1 MNHNS, CDR2 SASEGT. With 2 bases removed from V and 0 bases from J, the gap between germline ends came to 2 bases. This chain's CDR3 is CASSEHSGNTIYF. CDR3 in DNA: TGTGCCAGCAGTGAACACTCTGGAAACACCATATATTTT.

Note on this clone: Other DNA sequences from this sample encode an identical CDR3 as well. The rearrangement joins TRBV7-2 to TRBJ1-1; D may be TRBD1 (6 bases). This CDR3 is 14 amino acids long. Trimming stripped 1 base from V and 2 bases from J, with 8 bases between. CDR1 SGHTA and CDR2 FQGNSA come from the germline V gene. CDR3 sequence: CASSLGRGNTEAFF. The CDR3, as DNA: TGTGCCAGCAGCTTAGGCAGGGGCAACACTGAAGCTTTCTTT.

The chain has TRBV7-2 and TRBJ1-2; 7 nucleotides agree with TRBD1. There are 14 residues in the CDR3. CDR1 and CDR2 from the germline V gene are SGHTA and FQGNSA. V dropped 5 bases and J dropped 7; count of bases not matched to a gene: 10. This chain's CDR3 is CASSLPHRGGGYTF. CDR3 in DNA: TGTGCCAGCAGCCTCCCCCACAGGGGTGGTGGCTACACCTTC. Filled out from reference TRBV7-2 and TRBJ1-2, the complete variable domain reads GAGVSQSPSNKVTEKGKDVELRCDPISGHTALYWYRQSLGQGLEFLIYFQGNSAPDKSGLPSDRFSAERTGGSVSTLTIQRTQQEDSAVYLCASSLPHRGGGYTFGSGTRLTVV.

V gene TRBV2 combines with J gene TRBJ2-5, with 8 bases fitting TRBD1. In germline, CDR1 is SNHLY, CDR2 FYNNEI. The CDR3 totals 13 residues. With 7 bases clipped from V and 4 bases from J, the junction kept 5 bases outside the gene matches. DNA for the CDR3: TGTGCCAGCACTCGGACAGGGCGAGAGACCCAGTACTTC. It encodes CASTRTGRETQYF. The entire variable domain, with the rest obtained from reference TRBV2 and TRBJ2-5, is as follows: EPEVTQTPSHQVTQMGQEVILRCVPISNHLYFYWYRQILGQKVEFLVSFYNNEISEKSEIFDDQFSVERPDGSNFTLKIRSTKLEDSAMYFCASTRTGRETQYFGPGTRLLVL.

The chain uses TRBV5-6 and TRBJ2-3; D gene uncertain. There are 14 residues in the CDR3. V shed 0 bases and J shed 2 bases, with 7 bases lying between them. Germline CDR1 SGHDT, CDR2 YYEEEE. The CDR3 region has the DNA TGTGCCAGCAGCTTGGAACACCTCACAGATACGCAGTATTTT. This sequence encodes CASSLEHLTDTQYF.